This entry lists 2 T cell receptor beta chains sequenced from one sample in a study of T cell responses to AZD1222 COVID-19 vaccine. Clones were sequenced by immunoSEQ multiplex PCR, and TCRdb holds only the in-frame ones, with some missing. The sample has 150,000 or so clones, about 91% seen once. Sequencing used peripheral blood, obtained on day 0 of AZD1222 vaccination. Every receptor here comes from an adult in good health.

The chain employs TRBV6-5 and TRBJ1-6, with D possibly matching TRBD1 (6 bases). CDR1 and CDR2 from the germline V gene are MNHEY and SVGAGI. CDR3 size: 16 residues. V lost 4 bases and J lost 9, with 19 bases in between. CDR3 sequence (DNA): TGTGCCAGCAGTTTACAGGGCCTCTCCGCGGGTTCACCCCTCCACTTT. Encoded protein: CASSLQGLSAGSPLHF.

The chain combines TRBV10-2 with TRBJ1-5; possibly TRBD1 for D (5 bases). Looked up from germline, CDR1 is WSHSY and CDR2 is SAAADI. This CDR3 has 13 residues. Trimming shortened V by 6 bases and J by 3 bases, and 9 bases separated the two germline ends. The CDR3 spells CASRQGNNQPQHF. The CDR3 nucleotides read TGCGCCAGCAGGCAGGGCAACAATCAGCCCCAGCATTTT.